These 24 T cell receptor beta chains were sequenced from one sample in a study of T cells in Graves' hyperthyroidism and ophthalmopathy. The CDR3 regions of TCR beta were amplified from RNA transcripts. Primed by the HTBI set, a first-round RT-PCR was run on the TCR CDR3. TCRdb recomputed calls from the multiplex PCR reads with MiXCR, one row per CDR3 protein. The sample lists 250,000 to 300,000 distinct CDR3 sequences, more than 12% seen once, with about 14% in the top ten. The sequencing input was blood. The receptors come from a woman between 40 and 55 years old with Graves' hyperthyroidism that later progressed to Graves' ophthalmopathy.

This clonotype appeared once. Possible read error: a much larger clone is one base away. The V and J genes are TRBV7-9 and TRBJ2-3; 7 bases are a match to TRBD1. This CDR3 comprises 18 residues. Trimming removed 1 base from V and 4 bases from J; junction bases left unmatched: 14. Germline V gene data show CDR1 as SEHNR and CDR2 as FQNEAQ (reference sequence). CDR3 DNA: TGTGCCAGCAGCTTAGTATCCGGCGAGACAGGGTTTTCAGATACGCAGTATTTT. This encodes CASSLVSGETGFSDTQYF. Complete variable domain (other parts from reference TRBV7-9 and TRBJ2-3): DTGVSQNPRHKITKRGQNVTFRCDPISEHNRLYWYRQTLGQGPEFLTYFQNEAQLEKSRLLSDRFSAERPKGSFSTLEIQRTEQGDSAMYLCASSLVSGETGFSDTQYFGPGTRLTVL.

In its sample, this clonotype was seen many times. This rearrangement joins TRBV28 to TRBJ2-7, with a tentative D call TRBD2 (7 bases). V was clipped by 10 bases and J by 0 bases, with 19 bases between them. Looked up from germline, CDR1 is MDHEN and CDR2 is SYDVKM. This CDR3 has 15 amino acids. The CDR3 spells CATQRGGPPSYEQYF. The CDR3 DNA sequence: TGTGCCACCCAAAGGGGGGGGCCCCCCTCCTACGAGCAGTACTTC.

This chain connects TRBV5-4 to TRBJ1-6; D remains ambiguous. The V end lost 0 bases, the J end lost 5 bases, and 12 bases lay between the germline ends. Germline-derived CDR1 and CDR2 are SGHNT and YYREEE (reference sequence). This CDR3 spans 16 amino acids. The CDR3 is CASSLAPTPHNSPLHF. The CDR3 region has the DNA TGTGCCAGCAGCTTGGCCCCGACACCACATAATTCACCCCTCCACTTT.

This clonotype occurred a few times. The CDR3 loop is CASSEFLGGTYEQYF. CDR3 bases: TGTGCCAGCAGTGAGTTTTTGGGGGGAACCTACGAGCAGTACTTC. The V gene is TRBV6-1, the J gene TRBJ2-7, with D tentatively TRBD2 (6 bases). Between the trimmed V and J ends, which lost 3 bases and 2 bases, there was a span of 14 bases. This CDR3 region has 15 residues. Germline lookup yields CDR1 MNHNS and CDR2 SASEGT.

There are many counts of this clonotype. The V gene is TRBV30, the J gene TRBJ2-1; 7 bases agree with TRBD2. Germline V CDR1 and CDR2: GTSNPN, SVGIG (reference sequence). V lost 7 bases and J lost 6; bases outside the gene matches: 12. The CDR3 spans 14 residues. The CDR3 is CAFLEARESNEQFF. For the CDR3, the DNA is TGTGCCTTCTTAGAAGCGCGGGAGAGCAATGAGCAGTTCTTC.

The genes are TRBV9 and TRBJ2-7; D perhaps matches TRBD1 (6 bases). The V gene lost 2 bases and the J gene lost 5 bases, with 11 bases spanning the gap. The CDR3 has 13 amino acids. The germline V gene encodes CDR1 SGDLS and CDR2 YYNGEE. The CDR3 nucleotides are TGTGCCAGCAGCGTTACAGGGTCCCACGAGCAGTACTTC. Its protein is CASSVTGSHEQYF.

This clonotype appeared many times. This chain joins TRBV11-2 and TRBJ2-1; TRBD2 is a possible D gene (6 bases). Germline assignment: CDR1 SGHAT and CDR2 FQNNGV. This CDR3 has 16 residues. V was shortened by 8 bases and J by 7 bases, with 24 bases between the two germline ends. The CDR3 region is CASYHSGASVNNEQFF. CDR3 nucleotides: TGTGCCAGCTATCATTCCGGGGCTAGCGTAAATAATGAGCAGTTCTTC.

In its sample, this clonotype was seen many times. The gene calls are TRBV15 and TRBJ2-7; the match to TRBD1 covers 10 bases. This CDR3 has 15 amino acids. CDR1 LNHNV and CDR2 YYDKDF come from the germline V gene (reference sequence). J lost 5 bases, V lost 2 bases, and 6 bases had no gene match. The DNA of the CDR3 is TGTGCCACCAGCAGACGACAGGGGGCGAGGAACGAGCAGTACTTC. It specifies CATSRRQGARNEQYF.

This clonotype was seen only a few times. CDR3 sequence reads: CASSWGGRAGVSDTQYF. CDR3 bases: TGCGCCAGCAGCTGGGGGGGCCGGGCGGGAGTATCAGATACGCAGTATTTT. The rearrangement uses TRBV5-1 and TRBJ2-3; weak D call: TRBD2 (7 bases). CDR1 is SGHRS and CDR2 is YFSETQ in the germline V gene. CDR3 size: 17 residues. Between the trimmed V and J ends, which lost 3 bases and 4 bases, there was a span of 21 bases.

The chain is built from TRBV28 and TRBJ1-1, with D tentatively TRBD1 (6 bases). The ends were cut back, 5 bases at V and 3 bases at J, with 10 bases in the middle. Germline CDR1 reads MDHEN; CDR2 reads SYDVKM. This CDR3 is 13 amino acids long. The CDR3 loop is CASSPRQDTEAFF. CDR3 nucleotide sequence: TGTGCCAGCAGTCCGCGACAGGACACTGAAGCTTTCTTT.

Ten or more counts support this clonotype. The chain is built from TRBV28 and TRBJ2-1, with 7 bases that match TRBD1. V was pared by 6 bases and J by 7 bases, with 6 bases of the junction left unmatched. The CDR3 is 13 residues long. The germline gives CDR1 MDHEN, CDR2 SYDVKM. The CDR3 here is CASRDRLVNEQFF. The CDR3 bases are TGTGCCAGCAGGGACAGGTTGGTAAATGAGCAGTTCTTC.

This clonotype was picked up a small number of times. This chain uses TRBV27 with TRBJ2-7; the match to TRBD2 covers 13 bases. This CDR3 has 16 amino acids. The germline CDR1 and CDR2 sequences are MNHEY and SMNVEV (reference sequence). V shed 8 bases and J 2 bases; nucleotides not matched to a gene: 9. The CDR3 DNA reads as TGTGCCAGCTACGGACTAGCGGGAGTTCAACCCTACGAGCAGTACTTC. Its translation: CASYGLAGVQPYEQYF.

This clonotype was seen at least ten times. The V and J genes are TRBV27 and TRBJ2-7; D may match TRBD1 or TRBD2 (5 bases each). The CDR3 covers 14 residues. Trimming left V 2 bases short and J 2 bases short, with 10 bases between. In germline, CDR1 is MNHEY, CDR2 SMNVEV (reference sequence). CDR3 coding DNA: TGTGCCAGCAGTTTACCGGGGCCCACCTACGAGCAGTACTTC. Translation gives CASSLPGPTYEQYF.

This clonotype was counted at least ten times. V gene TRBV7-2 combines with J gene TRBJ2-1, with 9 bases aligning to TRBD2. Germline values: CDR1 SGHTA, CDR2 FQGNSA. The CDR3 runs 15 residues. J gave up 3 bases and V 1 base, and 1 base lay outside the gene matches. In nucleotides, the CDR3 is TGTGCCAGCAGCTTAGATAGCGGGGGCTACAATGAGCAGTTCTTC. Protein sequence: CASSLDSGGYNEQFF.

This clonotype was counted many times. This chain uses TRBV10-2 with TRBJ2-7; 7 bases match TRBD2. V gave up 7 bases and J gave up 7 bases; unmatched junction bases: 10. The CDR3 runs to 13 residues. Germline CDR1 is WSHSY and CDR2 is SAAADI. CDR3 region: CASTGTNSREQYF. CDR3 DNA: TGCGCCAGCACCGGGACTAACTCAAGGGAGCAGTACTTC.

This clonotype was observed many times. V is TRBV6-1 and J is TRBJ1-1; 10 nucleotides agree with TRBD1. V lost 6 bases and J lost 3; bases outside the gene matches: 7. Germline V gene data show CDR1 as MNHNS and CDR2 as SASEGT. The CDR3 contains 15 residues. CDR3 loop: CASRSRTGGYTEAFF. The CDR3 DNA reads as TGTGCCAGCAGATCCCGGACAGGGGGTTACACTGAAGCTTTCTTT.

This clonotype was observed at least ten times. The chain joins TRBV20-1 to TRBJ1-6, with 9 bases that match TRBD1. CDR3 length equals 13 residues. Per germline, CDR1 DFQATT and CDR2 SNEGSKA (reference sequence). J was trimmed by 8 bases and V by 5 bases; bases with no gene match: 4. CDR3 loop: CSARTGADSPLHF. The CDR3 DNA sequence: TGCAGTGCTCGGACAGGGGCGGATTCACCCCTCCACTTT.

Ten or more counts support this clonotype. CDR3 amino acids: CASSRSGSVDNEQFF. DNA of the CDR3: TGTGCCAGCAGCCGCAGCGGGAGTGTTGACAATGAGCAGTTCTTC. The chain couples TRBV3-1 to TRBJ2-1; 8 nucleotides match TRBD2. The CDR3 loop spans 15 amino acids. J gave up 5 bases and V 4 bases, and 7 bases lay outside the gene matches. CDR1 and CDR2 (germline): LGHDT, YNNKEL (reference sequence).

This clonotype was seen a handful of times. This chain uses TRBV5-4 with TRBJ2-3; D gene unclear. The CDR3 is 16 residues long. V was clipped by 4 bases and J by 1 base, with 16 bases between them. Germline CDR1 reads SGHNT; CDR2 reads YYREEE (reference sequence). CDR3 loop: CASSPSTVVGTDTQYF. As DNA, the CDR3 is TGTGCCAGCAGCCCAAGCACTGTCGTGGGCACAGATACGCAGTATTTT.

Many counts were recorded for this clonotype. V usage is TRBV28 and J usage is TRBJ2-1; the match to TRBD1 covers 8 bases. V lost 5 bases, J lost 6 bases, and 9 bases stayed unmatched. Germline V CDR1 and CDR2: MDHEN, SYDVKM. The length of the CDR3 is 15 residues. CDR3: CASSPYRGVGNEQFF. In DNA, the CDR3 is TGTGCCAGCAGTCCCTACAGGGGGGTAGGCAATGAGCAGTTCTTC. Combining the CDR3 with reference TRBV28 and TRBJ2-1 gives the whole variable domain DVKVTQSSRYLVKRTGEKVFLECVQDMDHENMFWYRQDPGLGLRLIYFSYDVKMKEKGDIPEGYSVSREKKERFSLILESASTNQTSMYLCASSPYRGVGNEQFFGPGTRLTVL.

Concerning this clonotype itself: This may be a read error: a much more frequent sequence differs by one nucleotide. The V gene is TRBV20-1, the J gene TRBJ2-1, with D possibly matching TRBD1 (6 bases). Germline CDR1 DFQATT, CDR2 SNEGSKA (reference sequence). The germline V and J ends were trimmed by 3 bases and 5 bases, with 14 bases remaining between them. This CDR3 has 14 residues. For the CDR3, the DNA is TGCAGTGCTAGGGGGGCCGGGTCCCACAATGAGCAGTTCTTC. It codes for CSARGAGSHNEQFF.

The chain joins TRBV20-1 to TRBJ2-7, with D uncertain. The CDR3 runs to 13 residues. V lost 0 bases and J lost 1, with 7 bases in between. Germline V gene sequence: CDR1 DFQATT, CDR2 SNEGSKA (reference sequence). CDR3 sequence reads: CSARESRSYEQYF. DNA for the CDR3: TGCAGTGCTAGAGAGTCCAGGTCCTACGAGCAGTACTTC.

This clonotype was seen only a few times. V gene TRBV19 combines with J gene TRBJ2-2; D is unclear. Germline loops: CDR1 LNHDA, CDR2 SQIVND (reference sequence). CDR3 length: 13 residues. Trimming shortened V by 5 bases and J by 6 bases, and 10 bases separated the two germline ends. In nucleotides, the CDR3 is TGTGCCAGTAGTGTCAGAGGTGCCGGGGAGCTGTTTTTT. This encodes CASSVRGAGELFF.

This clonotype was observed many times. J is TRBJ2-7 and V is TRBV3-1, with 7 bases that match TRBD2. Germline V gene sequence: CDR1 LGHDT, CDR2 YNNKEL (reference sequence). CDR3 length: 16 amino acids. Trimming removed 4 bases from V and 0 bases from J; junction bases left unmatched: 9. CDR3 DNA: TGTGCCAGCAGCCTCCAGGGAAGCGGGACCTCCTACGAGCAGTACTTC. Amino acids: CASSLQGSGTSYEQYF.